A selection of T cell receptor beta chains follows, all from one sample in a study of CD8+CD57+ T cells in acquired aplastic anemia. TCRdb analysed the reads with MiXCR anew, one entry per CDR3 protein. The sample shows approximately 170,000 distinct CDR3 sequences, around 47% of them seen only once. The material sequenced was sorted CD4+, CD8+, or CD8+CD57+ T cells (not recorded which) from PBMCs. The receptors originated from a human donor with aplastic anemia. The CDR3 runs from the conserved cysteine through the conserved F or W. D genes are given only for firm matches. Clone size is not always given. Where it is, it says once, few, many or a class for expanded clones.

v_gene: TRBV19
len: 15
abundance: NA
d_gene: NA
j_gene: TRBJ2-1
CDR3aa: CASTPGNYAYNEQFF
CDR3nt: TGTGCCAGTACTCCAGGGAATTATGCCTACAATGAGCAGTTCTTC

v_gene: TRBV6-1
len: 15
abundance: many
d_gene: TRBD1
j_gene: TRBJ2-7
CDR3aa: CASSRPGQGTYEQYF
CDR3nt: TGTGCCAGCAGCAGACCGGGACAGGGAACCTACGAGCAGTACTTC

v_gene: TRBV9
len: 16
abundance: NA
d_gene: NA
j_gene: TRBJ2-3
CDR3aa: CASSDPPGGGQWMQYF
CDR3nt: TGTGCCAGCAGCGATCCCCCGGGCGGCGGTCAGTGGATGCAGTATTTT

v_gene: TRBV2
len: 14
abundance: NA
d_gene: NA
j_gene: TRBJ2-1
CDR3aa: CASIEGPNYNEQFF
CDR3nt: TGTGCCAGCATAGAGGGGCCGAACTACAATGAGCAGTTCTTC

v_gene: TRBV11-3
len: 14
abundance: NA
d_gene: TRBD2
j_gene: TRBJ2-5
CDR3aa: CASTKGGNLGTQYF
CDR3nt: TGTGCCAGCACCAAGGGAGGGAATTTGGGGACCCAGTACTTC

v_gene: TRBV2
len: 15
abundance: NA
d_gene: TRBD1
j_gene: TRBJ2-5
CDR3aa: CASSQLGTGQETQYF
CDR3nt: TGTGCCAGCAGCCAACTCGGGACAGGTCAAGAGACCCAGTACTTC

v_gene: TRBV29-1
len: 13
abundance: NA
d_gene: TRBD2
j_gene: TRBJ2-5
CDR3aa: CSVAGGSGETQYF
CDR3nt: TGCAGCGTTGCCGGGGGTAGCGGGGAGACCCAGTACTTC

v_gene: TRBV6-2/TRBV6-3
len: 16
abundance: NA
d_gene: TRBD1
j_gene: TRBJ1-1
CDR3aa: CASSSKRTGGMTEAFF
CDR3nt: TGTGCCAGCAGTTCCAAAAGGACAGGGGGCATGACCGAAGCTTTCTTT

v_gene: TRBV2
len: 15
abundance: many
d_gene: NA
j_gene: TRBJ1-2
CDR3aa: CASRHYETDDYGYTF
CDR3nt: TGTGCCAGCAGGCACTACGAGACAGACGACTATGGCTACACCTTC

v_gene: TRBV14
len: 13
abundance: many
d_gene: TRBD1
j_gene: TRBJ2-2
CDR3aa: CASRDQGDGELFF
CDR3nt: TGTGCCAGCAGGGATCAGGGGGACGGGGAGCTGTTTTTT

v_gene: TRBV7-9
len: 14
abundance: NA
d_gene: NA
j_gene: TRBJ2-7
CDR3aa: CASSQSRPDWEQYF
CDR3nt: TGTGCCAGCAGCCAATCTAGACCCGACTGGGAGCAGTACTTC

v_gene: TRBV19
len: 13
abundance: NA
d_gene: NA
j_gene: TRBJ2-7
CDR3aa: CASSIGRYYEQYF
CDR3nt: TGTGCCAGTAGTATTGGACGGTACTACGAGCAGTACTTC

v_gene: TRBV25-1
len: 15
abundance: many
d_gene: NA
j_gene: TRBJ2-2
CDR3aa: CASRKQGLNTGELFF
CDR3nt: TGTGCCAGCAGGAAACAGGGATTGAACACCGGGGAGCTGTTTTTT

v_gene: TRBV24-1
len: 13
abundance: NA
d_gene: TRBD1
j_gene: TRBJ2-7
CDR3aa: CATSPGQGGEQYF
CDR3nt: TGTGCCACCAGCCCGGGACAGGGGGGCGAGCAGTACTTC

v_gene: TRBV9
len: 18
abundance: many
d_gene: NA
j_gene: TRBJ1-6
CDR3aa: CASSVDGPGGSYNSPLHF
CDR3nt: TGTGCCAGCAGCGTAGATGGCCCGGGGGGCTCCTATAATTCACCCCTCCACTTT

v_gene: TRBV20-1
len: 15
abundance: many
d_gene: NA
j_gene: TRBJ2-1
CDR3aa: CSARERAGSYNEQFF
CDR3nt: TGCAGTGCTAGAGAGAGAGCTGGCTCCTACAATGAGCAGTTCTTC

v_gene: TRBV15
len: 14
abundance: many
d_gene: NA
j_gene: TRBJ1-2
CDR3aa: CATSRDFGNYGYTF
CDR3nt: TGTGCCACCAGCAGAGATTTCGGGAACTATGGCTACACCTTC

v_gene: TRBV20-1
len: 14
abundance: many
d_gene: NA
j_gene: TRBJ1-1
CDR3aa: CSARDGGAMTEAFF
CDR3nt: TGCAGTGCTAGAGATGGAGGGGCTATGACTGAAGCTTTCTTT

v_gene: TRBV7-7
len: 13
abundance: NA
d_gene: NA
j_gene: TRBJ2-5
CDR3aa: CASSLDSQETQYF
CDR3nt: TGTGCCAGCAGCTTAGACAGTCAAGAGACCCAGTACTTC

v_gene: TRBV3-1
len: 15
abundance: many
d_gene: NA
j_gene: TRBJ1-4
CDR3aa: CASSQDTRVGEKLFF
CDR3nt: TGTGCCAGCAGCCAAGATACCAGGGTGGGTGAAAAACTGTTTTTT

v_gene: TRBV20-1
len: 14
abundance: NA
d_gene: NA
j_gene: TRBJ1-5
CDR3aa: CSAGDLKGDQPQHF
CDR3nt: TGCAGTGCTGGGGACTTGAAGGGAGACCAGCCCCAGCATTTT